This TCR beta chain was documented in a study of cytomegalovirus exposure and HLA in healthy donors. Study results and limitations: Analysis performed later found roughly 17,000 TCR beta sequences associated with HLA alleles at 0.05 false discovery rate. Segments of the TCR beta V type were, in most cases, productive about 87% or about 30% of the time in an earlier analysis. Researchers had no immune exposure information except CMV serostatus available. A missense variant in DCLRE1C was later tied to TCR beta V- and J-gene trimming.

Comment on this clone: Its antigen is unknown.

PCR used 60 Vbeta primers and 13 Jbeta primers. The assay was immunoSEQ multiplex PCR, and TCRdb's table has in-frame clones only and misses some. The table has around 130,000 clones, about four fifths seen once. Germline loops: CDR1 SGHTS, CDR2 YDEGEE. V lost 4 bases and J 0 bases, leaving 11 bases between the germline ends. The CDR3 spans 16 residues. Sequencing input: PBMCs. The V call is TRBV5-8, the J call TRBJ2-6, with D uncertain. The sequence derives from a young woman in good health and CMV-seronegative. CDR3: CASSPRRSSGANVLTF. The CDR3 coding sequence is TGTGCCAGCAGCCCCCGCCGGAGCTCTGGGGCCAACGTCCTGACTTTC.